A selection of T cell receptor beta chains follows, all from one sample in a study of beta chain features in type 1 diabetes. The protocol was immunoSEQ multiplex PCR, while the TCRdb copy is restricted to in-frame clones and leaves out a portion. The sample contains 250,000 to 300,000 clones, roughly an eighth of which appear only once. Material: naive CD4+ T cells from blood. These receptors all stem from a man aged 25 to 40 with type 1 diabetes. CDR3s include the opening cysteine and the closing phenylalanine or tryptophan. The D gene is left open where the match is weak. Clone size is shown for a subset of rows, as once, few, many or a class of expanded clone.

>TRBD2|TRBJ2-7|TRBV7-9|.
CASSPGTSGNSYEQYF
TGTGCCAGCAGCCCGGGGACTAGCGGAAACTCCTACGAGCAGTACTTC
>.|TRBJ1-5|TRBV2|.
CASRSDINQPQHF
TGTGCCAGCAGGTCCGACATAAATCAGCCCCAGCATTTT
>TRBD1|TRBJ2-7|TRBV7-8|few
CASSSPGTDSYEQYF
TGTGCCAGCAGCTCTCCCGGGACAGACTCCTACGAGCAGTACTTC
>.|TRBJ2-2|TRBV6-5|.
CASSSGFANTGELFF
TGTGCCAGCAGTTCGGGGTTCGCGAACACCGGGGAGCTGTTTTTT
>TRBD2|TRBJ2-3|TRBV9|.
CASSGGLADTQYF
TGTGCCAGCAGCGGAGGACTAGCAGATACGCAGTATTTT
>TRBD1|TRBJ2-1|TRBV9|.
CASSLTGTGGLNEQFF
TGTGCCAGCAGCCTCACCGGGACAGGGGGCCTAAATGAGCAGTTCTTC
>TRBD1|TRBJ1-4|TRBV7-9|.
CASSLGDRVPEKLFF
TGTGCCAGCAGCTTAGGGGACAGGGTACCGGAAAAACTGTTTTTT
>.|TRBJ2-3|TRBV15|.
CATSRGAGKADTQYF
TGTGCCACCAGCAGGGGGGCAGGGAAAGCAGATACGCAGTATTTT
>.|TRBJ1-4|TRBV30|few
CAWRNAGGNEKLFF
TGTGCCTGGCGTAACGCCGGGGGTAATGAAAAACTGTTTTTT
>TRBD2|TRBJ2-1|TRBV7-2|.
CASSQNGLAGGNEQFF
TGTGCCAGCAGCCAGAATGGACTAGCGGGAGGGAATGAGCAGTTCTTC
>.|TRBJ2-3|TRBV28|.
CASSVTGSTDTQYF
TGTGCCAGCAGTGTAACAGGGAGCACAGATACGCAGTATTTT
>.|TRBJ2-2|TRBV5-4|few
CASSLDWSSTGELFF
TGTGCCAGCAGCTTGGATTGGTCGAGCACCGGGGAGCTGTTTTTT
>TRBD2|TRBJ2-7|TRBV28|few
CASSTTGGRAYEQYF
TGTGCCAGCAGTACCACGGGCGGGAGGGCCTACGAGCAGTACTTC
>TRBD1|TRBJ2-5|TRBV6-1|few
CASTGQLRETQYF
TGTGCCAGCACGGGACAGTTACGGGAGACCCAGTACTTC
>TRBD1|TRBJ1-1|TRBV7-9|few
CASSLTGDTEAFF
TGTGCCAGCAGCTTAACAGGGGACACTGAAGCTTTCTTT
>TRBD2|TRBJ2-1|TRBV9|.
CASSVDPGRASEQFF
TGTGCCAGCAGCGTAGACCCAGGGAGGGCAAGTGAGCAGTTCTTC
>.|TRBJ2-1|TRBV2|.
CASSERRPASTYNEQFF
TGTGCCAGCAGTGAACGGCGGCCAGCAAGCACATACAATGAGCAGTTCTTC
>TRBD2|TRBJ2-3|TRBV5-1|.
CASSFGRALGDTQYF
TGCGCCAGCAGCTTCGGGAGGGCCTTAGGGGATACGCAGTATTTT
>.|TRBJ2-2|TRBV19|once
CASSILQGTGELFF
TGTGCCAGTAGTATTCTTCAGGGAACCGGGGAGCTGTTTTTT
>.|TRBJ1-5|TRBV4-2|few
CASSQGRGRQPQHF
TGTGCCAGCAGCCAAGGTAGAGGGAGGCAGCCCCAGCATTTT
>TRBD1|TRBJ2-5|TRBV5-1|few
CASSLQGAGETQYF
TGCGCCAGCAGCTTGCAGGGGGCCGGTGAGACCCAGTACTTC
>.|TRBJ2-5|TRBV18|.
CASSPPNNQETQYF
TGTGCCAGCTCACCACCGAACAACCAAGAGACCCAGTACTTC
>.|TRBJ2-7|TRBV5-4|.
CASSQDRQGEQYF
TGCGCCAGCAGCCAAGATAGGCAGGGGGAGCAGTACTTC
>TRBD2|TRBJ2-5|TRBV9|few
CASSVSSGLAGGGGQETQYF
TGTGCCAGCAGCGTTTCTTCAGGACTAGCGGGAGGCGGAGGCCAAGAGACCCAGTACTTC
>TRBD1|TRBJ1-1|TRBV5-4|few
CASSPGQQNTEAFF
TGTGCCAGCAGCCCGGGACAGCAGAACACTGAAGCTTTCTTT
>TRBD1|TRBJ1-2|TRBV7-3|.
CASSFGTGMARGYTF
TGTGCCAGCAGCTTCGGGACAGGGATGGCGCGTGGCTACACCTTC